The sequence of this TCR beta chain was determined in a study of regulatory T cells in long-lasting Graves disease. Overall study findings and caveats: The TCR repertoire of persistent Graves' patients was less diverse than that of newly diagnosed ones. The persistent group shared 2,741 public clonotypes, more than the 966 shared by new patients.

Arm-PCR with iRepertoire HTBI primers amplified the CDR3 regions for these TCR beta libraries. From the multiplex PCR reads, TCRdb called clonotypes with MiXCR, one entry per CDR3 protein. The sample consists of fewer than 400,000 distinct CDR3 sequences, around 20% of them appearing once. At least ten counts were recorded for this clonotype. Its antigen is unknown. The time point denotes: persistent/refractory GD, antithyroid drugs over 5 years with positive TRAb. From RNA extracted from PBMCs, the TCR library was made. V lost 0 bases and J lost 7; bases outside the gene matches: 4. The CDR3 is 14 amino acids. CDR1 is SGDLS, CDR2 YYNGEE, per germline.

This TCR was sampled from a female donor with Graves disease. V is TRBV9 and J is TRBJ1-5; 7 nucleotides agree with TRBD1. This material consisted of peripheral blood mononuclear cells (PBMCs), taken when the disease was refractory, from a patient treated with antithyroid drugs. The CDR3 region is CASSVGTGGQPQHF. For the CDR3, the DNA is TGTGCCAGCAGCGTAGGGACAGGCGGACAGCCCCAGCATTTT.